The T cell receptor (beta chain) under discussion was sequenced for a study of shared clonotypes between healthy human individuals. Background on the study: Per donor, CD8 memory used one plate, CD8 naive used two, CD4 memory used three and CD4 naive used three.

Worth noting for this clone: Its specificity is unknown.

Study results and caveats: Large sequencing depth failed to make sorted-subset sequencing complete, rarefaction showed. Sharing across four donors was highest in naive CD4 (roughly 5%) and lowest in memory CD8 (0.4%).

J was trimmed by 7 bases and V by 6 bases; bases with no gene match: 9. This CDR3 has 14 amino acids. Looked up from germline, CDR1 is MNHNY and CDR2 is SVGAGI (reference sequence). Data came from immunoSEQ multiplex PCR; TCRdb stores just in-frame clones and leaves some out. The data hold fewer than 3 million clones, with approximately 90% observed a single time. The receptor was derived from a man aged 18 to 35 in good health. Some clones in this sample may be carry-over from other donors' samples. The sequenced sample was naive CD4+ T cells from PBMCs. Subset given: CD45RA+ positively selected. This chain joins TRBV6-6 and TRBJ2-7; 10 bases match TRBD1. The DNA for the CDR3 is TGTGCCAGCAGCCTACCGGGACAGGGGAGGGAGCAGTACTTC. Translating it yields CASSLPGQGREQYF.